This paragraph covers one T cell receptor beta chain sequence. No antigen is known for it. These data come from a study of blood T cells in healthy people across ages. Whole-study findings and limits: Aged donors had fewer naive CD4+ cells and lower diversity than long-lived donors.

There are 14 residues in the CDR3. The V gene's germline CDR1 is SGDLS and CDR2 YYNGEE. Trimming pared 4 bases from V and 10 bases from J, leaving 15 bases between. Sample-barcoded 5' priming and a J-beta primer mix drove a second PCR of 7 to 11 cycles. CDR3-containing paired-end reads numbering at least 2.5 million came from each sample. TCRdb recomputed calls from the 5' RACE reads with MiXCR, one row per CDR3 protein. The table records roughly 1.4 million distinct CDR3 sequences, roughly 64% of them present only once. Every donor contributed roughly 10 milliliters of peripheral blood by blood draw.

The specimen was blood. The TCR originated in a man aged 18 to 30 in good health. This chain connects TRBV9 to TRBJ1-6; D is undetermined. The CDR3 sequence: CASSSFGVGSPLHF. DNA for the CDR3: TGTGCCAGCAGCAGTTTTGGGGTAGGATCACCCCTCCACTTT.